This T cell receptor (beta chain) was sequenced in a study of graft-versus-host responses after intestinal transplantation. Repertoires were generated with immunoSEQ multiplex PCR, while TCRdb's copy carries only in-frame clones and drops some. The sample consists of some 90,000 clones, 92% of them appearing once. Germline CDR1 and CDR2: WNHNN and SYGVQD (reference sequence). The CDR3 length is 15 residues. V lost 5 bases and J lost 6; bases outside the gene matches: 3. About this clone: Antigen specificity is unknown.

The V call is TRBV10-1, the J call TRBJ2-1; 14 nucleotides align to TRBD2. The source is a human donor who received an intestinal transplant. Specimen: unstimulated CD4+ T cells sorted from spleen or lymph node cells, collected before intestinal transplant. CDR3 sequence reads: CASSLGTSGGNEQFF. CDR3 coding DNA: TGCGCCAGCAGTCTGGGGACTAGCGGGGGCAATGAGCAGTTCTTC.